This section outlines one T cell receptor beta chain sequence together with its context. What it binds is not known. The data were obtained in a study of beta chain features in type 1 diabetes. Study-level points and caveats: Any HLA type influence on TCRB rearrangement was left unresolved here. Significant though moderate, a shortening of TCRB CDR3s appeared in all four CD4+ subsets of Type 1 diabetes patients. Sequencing from cDNA could over-represent high-TCR-expressing cells.

Trimming cost V 1 base and J 6 bases; bases outside gene matches: 9. From germline, CDR1 is KGHSH and CDR2 LQKENI. The CDR3 consists of 17 residues. As every portion of the isolated RNA was reverse transcribed, the sequencing read expressed TCRB transcripts. Profiling relied on immunoSEQ multiplex PCR, and the TCRdb table lists in-frame clones only, not all of them. The repertoire holds about 230,000 clones, with 9.6% as singletons. Cells sorted by CD45RO/CCR7/CD25/CD127/CD95/CD27 comprised CD4+ naive, central memory, regulatory and stem cell-like memory cells. The rearrangement uses TRBV18 and TRBJ1-2, with 12 bases fitting TRBD1. Sequencing was done on a sample of naive CD4+ T cells from blood. This sequence was found in a woman aged 18-35 years in good health. This CDR3 reads CASSPQSGQGASHGYTF. The DNA for the CDR3 is TGTGCCAGCTCACCACAATCGGGACAGGGGGCTAGCCATGGCTACACCTTC.